A selection of T cell receptor beta chains follows, all from one sample in a study of cytomegalovirus exposure and HLA in healthy donors. The method was immunoSEQ multiplex PCR; TCRdb's version includes in-frame clones alone and lacks a portion of them. The table includes roughly 120,000 clones, around nine tenths detected once. What was sequenced was PBMCs. The receptors were sampled from a woman aged 18 to 35 in good health and CMV-seronegative. CDR3s include the opening cysteine and the closing phenylalanine or tryptophan.

J gene: TRBJ1-4
V gene: TRBV4-1
CDR3 length: 15
CDR3 protein: CASSHAGGTNEKLFF

J gene: TRBJ1-5
V gene: TRBV5-1
CDR3 length: 15
CDR3 protein: CASSLWGGTDQPQHF

J gene: TRBJ2-1
V gene: TRBV11-2
CDR3 length: 16
CDR3 protein: CASSWGGSGPYNEQFF

J gene: TRBJ1-5
V gene: TRBV7-9
CDR3 length: 15
CDR3 protein: CASSLAGTGDQPQHF

J gene: TRBJ2-6
V gene: TRBV4-1
CDR3 length: 17
CDR3 protein: CASSMDRGFSGANVLTF

J gene: TRBJ2-3
V gene: TRBV4-1
CDR3 length: 18
CDR3 protein: CASSPRDVGGGLTDTQYF

J gene: TRBJ2-7
V gene: TRBV7-2
CDR3 length: 15
CDR3 protein: CASSARTGIVHEQYF

J gene: TRBJ1-2
V gene: TRBV6-5
CDR3 length: 13
CDR3 protein: CASSYRDSYGYTF

J gene: TRBJ2-7
V gene: TRBV30
CDR3 length: 12
CDR3 protein: CAWHRSSYEQYF

J gene: TRBJ1-2
V gene: TRBV2
CDR3 length: 16
CDR3 protein: CASSEARRDSKGGYTF

J gene: TRBJ1-5
V gene: TRBV6-1
CDR3 length: 17
CDR3 protein: CASSAAGWVYSNQPQHF

J gene: TRBJ1-2
V gene: TRBV23-1
CDR3 length: 14
CDR3 protein: CASSQSEPKSGYTF

J gene: TRBJ1-4
V gene: TRBV9
CDR3 length: 14
CDR3 protein: CASSVGQGREKLFF

J gene: TRBJ1-1
V gene: TRBV27
CDR3 length: 13
CDR3 protein: CASRRTVNTEAFF

J gene: TRBJ2-5
V gene: TRBV7-8
CDR3 length: 16
CDR3 protein: CASSFQLRGSGETQYF

J gene: TRBJ1-3
V gene: TRBV18
CDR3 length: 15
CDR3 protein: CASSPNQGPGNTIYF

J gene: TRBJ2-7
V gene: TRBV9
CDR3 length: 13
CDR3 protein: CASSVGQFYEQYF

J gene: TRBJ2-7
V gene: TRBV30
CDR3 length: 14
CDR3 protein: CAWTLKYNSYEQYF

J gene: TRBJ1-2
V gene: TRBV30
CDR3 length: 14
CDR3 protein: CAWSAGTVNYGYTF

J gene: TRBJ2-7
V gene: TRBV7-2
CDR3 length: 14
CDR3 protein: CASSLGSRGDEQYF

J gene: TRBJ2-3
V gene: TRBV5-1
CDR3 length: 17
CDR3 protein: CASSFQGARGYTDTQYF

J gene: TRBJ1-2
V gene: TRBV15
CDR3 length: 12
CDR3 protein: CATRQGVSGYTF

J gene: TRBJ2-3
V gene: TRBV19
CDR3 length: 17
CDR3 protein: CASTPRGGDGRTDTQYF

J gene: TRBJ1-1
V gene: TRBV30
CDR3 length: 14
CDR3 protein: CAWSVRGLGTEAFF

J gene: TRBJ1-4
V gene: TRBV7-2
CDR3 length: 14
CDR3 protein: CASSPGTANEKLFF

J gene: TRBJ1-5
V gene: TRBV7-9
CDR3 length: 12
CDR3 protein: CASSPTPGPQHF

J gene: TRBJ1-2
V gene: TRBV5-3
CDR3 length: 15
CDR3 protein: CARSLASTGAYGYTF

J gene: TRBJ2-7
V gene: TRBV7-9
CDR3 length: 13
CDR3 protein: CASSLSDRGEQYF

J gene: TRBJ2-3
V gene: TRBV4-2
CDR3 length: 14
CDR3 protein: CASSHLAGEDTQYF

J gene: TRBJ1-2
V gene: TRBV28
CDR3 length: 16
CDR3 protein: CASSSTGGASDYGYTF

J gene: TRBJ2-1
V gene: TRBV29-1
CDR3 length: 14
CDR3 protein: CSVLRTSGNNEQFF

J gene: TRBJ1-6
V gene: TRBV7-9
CDR3 length: 16
CDR3 protein: CASSATGSSYNSPLHF

J gene: TRBJ2-1
V gene: TRBV6-6
CDR3 length: 15
CDR3 protein: CASSPTSGSDNEQFF

J gene: TRBJ2-7
V gene: TRBV28
CDR3 length: 11
CDR3 protein: CASTRSYEQYF

J gene: TRBJ1-2
V gene: TRBV29-1
CDR3 length: 12
CDR3 protein: CSVGSVNYGYTF

J gene: TRBJ2-1
V gene: TRBV5-1
CDR3 length: 13
CDR3 protein: CASSLLQGNEQFF

J gene: TRBJ2-2
V gene: TRBV5-1
CDR3 length: 15
CDR3 protein: CASSSTGDRAGELFF

J gene: TRBJ2-2
V gene: TRBV4-1
CDR3 length: 17
CDR3 protein: CASSQDGRGRGTGELFF

J gene: TRBJ2-1
V gene: TRBV21-1
CDR3 length: 17
CDR3 protein: CASSNGSGIAGYNEQFF

J gene: TRBJ2-2
V gene: TRBV13
CDR3 length: 13
CDR3 protein: CASSLALTGELFF

J gene: TRBJ1-4
V gene: TRBV6-9
CDR3 length: 18
CDR3 protein: CASSYSTRDRGLVEKLFF

J gene: TRBJ1-2
V gene: TRBV15
CDR3 length: 13
CDR3 protein: CATSRQGAHGYTF

J gene: TRBJ2-1
V gene: TRBV29-1
CDR3 length: 15
CDR3 protein: CSVGLAGVLYNEQFF

J gene: TRBJ1-1
V gene: TRBV7-9
CDR3 length: 15
CDR3 protein: CASSSGTLMNTEAFF

J gene: TRBJ2-7
V gene: TRBV19
CDR3 length: 14
CDR3 protein: CASSIGDYPYEQYF

J gene: TRBJ2-2
V gene: TRBV4-1
CDR3 length: 17
CDR3 protein: CASSLPPTGTNTGELFF

J gene: TRBJ2-4
V gene: TRBV28
CDR3 length: 16
CDR3 protein: CASSSRDIVLGDIQYF

J gene: TRBJ1-2
V gene: TRBV11-1
CDR3 length: 14
CDR3 protein: CASSLYTGEAGYTF

J gene: TRBJ1-2
V gene: TRBV2
CDR3 length: 14
CDR3 protein: CASSVGRTLNGYTF

J gene: TRBJ2-7
V gene: TRBV6-5
CDR3 length: 15
CDR3 protein: CASRTERGLSYEQYF

J gene: TRBJ2-5
V gene: TRBV5-4
CDR3 length: 17
CDR3 protein: CASSFKAGTVAKETQYF

J gene: TRBJ1-2
V gene: TRBV7-3
CDR3 length: 16
CDR3 protein: CASSLSPAQGDYGYTF

J gene: TRBJ2-7
V gene: TRBV6-1
CDR3 length: 14
CDR3 protein: CAILPGQSFYEQYF